Listed below are T cell receptor beta chains from one sample, sequenced in a study of T cell responses to AZD1222 COVID-19 vaccine. TCRdb keeps only in-frame clones here, not all; method: immunoSEQ multiplex PCR. The table includes some 140,000 clones, roughly nine tenths detected once. This material consisted of peripheral blood, taken on day 0 of AZD1222 vaccination. The receptors stem from an adult in good health. CDR3s include the opening cysteine and the closing phenylalanine or tryptophan. D genes are given only for firm matches.

TRBV3-1/TRBV3-2,-,CASSQDNPGSPLHF
TRBV5-6,TRBD1,CASSPQGEDQPQHF
TRBV28,TRBD1,CASSSTGAWNNEQFF
TRBV7-9,TRBD1,CASTLLTGGQETQYF
TRBV9,-,CASSVDLEGLGSPIYEQYF
TRBV12-2,-,CASRLASAAGAQPQHF
TRBV19,TRBD2,CASAGGSYNEQFF
TRBV2,-,CASTRGENTEAFF
TRBV15,TRBD1,CATSSPGTGDSDGYTF
TRBV5-1,-,CASSLLGNEQFF
TRBV3-1/TRBV3-2,-,CASSSGGGTDTQYF
TRBV28,TRBD2,CASLGLAGAYEQYF
TRBV19,TRBD1,CASSIDSTGVSYEQYF
TRBV19,TRBD1,CASSGLDREVDF
TRBV4-1,-,CASSQDQGRIPYGYTF
TRBV5-4,TRBD2,CASSPGTSGNTGELFF
TRBV6-2/TRBV6-3,-,CASSYRAESYGYTF
TRBV30,-,CAWSVSKGSEQYF
TRBV18,TRBD1,CASSPRGQGDNSPLHF
TRBV4-2,-,CASSPLGVSTDTQYF
TRBV18,TRBD1,CASSPVKSGQGEVRYTF
TRBV19,TRBD1,CASSIRTGVRHTEAFF
TRBV10-1,-,CASSEDRSYEQYF
TRBV19,TRBD1,CASMTGFNGNGYTF
TRBV11-3,-,CASSFPSSAERTGELFF
TRBV5-5,-,CASSLWGDQPQHF
TRBV28,TRBD2,CASSAPPPGLAAYEQYF
TRBV1,-,CTSSQHQTIQGVGNQPQHF
TRBV6-5,-,CASSSLGRGSKNIQYF
TRBV9,TRBD2,CASSVGGTSGYNEQFF
TRBV5-1,TRBD2,CASSSRTSGNYEQYF
TRBV23-1,TRBD1,CASSHPKIPGQGIYSNQPQHF
TRBV5-1,-,CASSLDRGGPYEQYF
TRBV9,TRBD2,CASSKEGLAGVEQYF
TRBV4-3,-,CASSQGRSDRLNEKLFF
TRBV6-1,-,CASSDGGDWIWYEQYF
TRBV28,-,CASSVTPSYEQYF
TRBV9,-,CASSVGTGIASNYGYTF
TRBV15,-,CATSRGVRASNEKLFF
TRBV14,-,CASSRREGLTQYF
TRBV5-4,-,CASSSGGVNTEAFF
TRBV12-5,TRBD1,CASGADREVYQETQYF
TRBV9,-,CASSVGTAGTGELFF
TRBV7-9,-,CASSRRGLYNGGLSNEQFF
TRBV7-9,TRBD2,CASSPRGLAGVGETQYF
TRBV6-2/TRBV6-3,-,CASSPGVSGYTF
TRBV2,-,CASSEDRYEQYF
TRBV21-1,-,CASSWATIGLNGGHQPQHF
TRBV24-1,-,CATSEFQNDQPQHF
TRBV5-6,-,CASSLPGTNTEAFF
TRBV6-5,-,CASSTGESYEQYF
TRBV29-1,TRBD2,CSVTRAGGSEQFF
TRBV7-9,TRBD1,CASSPDRGNTF
TRBV28,-,CASIKLRGSYNSPLHF
TRBV21-1,-,CASEGTASYNEQFF
TRBV7-3,-,CASSLSPNTGELFF
TRBV19,-,CASSSLAHGSSYEQYF
TRBV27,-,CASSLRHSGNTIYF
TRBV6-4,-,CASRSPRSAVRVTDTQYF
TRBV3-1/TRBV3-2,-,CASSQGPTQYF